Presented here are 9 T cell receptor beta chains from one specimen sequenced in a study of OX40 agonist ivuxolimab in advanced cancers. Assay: immunoSEQ multiplex PCR; the TCRdb copy retains only in-frame clones and omits some. The sample has about 32,000 clones, 75% to 85% seen once. The source material was CD4+ or CD8+ T cells sorted from blood, sampled in a trial of the OX40 agonist ivuxolimab. The receptors here all came from an adult with an advanced solid tumor such as melanoma, head and neck, liver or kidney cancer.

Comments on this clone: Germline is not matched at one junction end, which may reflect a read error. The chain joins TRBV6-5 to TRBJ2-7; D is possibly TRBD1 (6 bases). Germline CDR1 is MNHEY and CDR2 is SVGAGI. This CDR3 has 11 residues. The CDR3 here is CASSYDRDTAF. CDR3 coding DNA: TGTGCCAGCAGTTACGATAGGGACACAGCCTTC.

This clone was seen a few times. This sequence joins TRBV19 and TRBJ2-1, with D perhaps TRBD1 (5 bases). Germline V gene data show CDR1 as LNHDA and CDR2 as SQIVND (reference sequence). Deletions cut 10 bases from V and 1 base from J, with 14 bases between. The CDR3 has 14 amino acids. The CDR3 DNA is TGTGCCACCCGGTGGGGCGGATCCTACAATGAGCAGTTCTTC. Its protein is CATRWGGSYNEQFF.

V usage is TRBV2 and J usage is TRBJ2-1; 8 nucleotides align to TRBD2. The CDR3 is made up of 15 amino acids. Germline V gene sequence: CDR1 SNHLY, CDR2 FYNNEI. V dropped 4 bases and J dropped 10; count of bases not matched to a gene: 12. DNA of the CDR3: TGTGCCAGCAGTGCACTAGCGGCGGTAGCTGTCGAGCAGTTCTTC. This codes for CASSALAAVAVEQFF.

CDR3 sequence reads: CASRPRHPNTEAFF. The CDR3, as DNA: TGTGCCAGCAGACCTCGGCACCCGAACACTGAAGCTTTCTTT. This sequence joins TRBV7-2 and TRBJ1-1, with D unresolved. This CDR3 region has 14 residues. Trimming cost V 6 bases and J 1 base, with 12 bases left between them. Germline V gives CDR1 SGHTA, CDR2 FQGNSA. The whole variable domain, remainder taken from reference TRBV7-2 and TRBJ1-1, is GAGVSQSPSNKVTEKGKDVELRCDPISGHTALYWYRQSLGQGLEFLIYFQGNSAPDKSGLPSDRFSAERTGGSVSTLTIQRTQQEDSAVYLCASRPRHPNTEAFFGQGTRLTVV.

The J gene is TRBJ2-7, the V gene TRBV29-1; tentative D call: TRBD1 (5 bases). There are 11 residues in the CDR3. V was clipped by 4 bases and J by 3 bases, with 7 bases between them. Germline V gene sequence: CDR1 SQVTM, CDR2 ANQGSEA. The CDR3, as DNA: TGCAGCGTTGCTGACAGCTACGAGCAGTACTTC. Amino acid sequence: CSVADSYEQYF.

The genes are TRBV12-5 and TRBJ1-5; unclear D gene. Germline CDR1 LGHNT, CDR2 FRNRAP. Between the trimmed V and J ends, which lost 3 bases and 9 bases, there was a span of 15 bases. The CDR3 sequence is 14 residues long. Here the CDR3 DNA reads TGTGCTAGTGGTTTCTATCGGGTGCATGGGCCCCAGCATTTT. It codes for CASGFYRVHGPQHF.

This chain uses TRBV7-2 with TRBJ2-3, with 7 nucleotides matching TRBD2. From germline, CDR1 is SGHTA and CDR2 FQGNSA. J was trimmed by 0 bases and V by 5 bases; bases with no gene match: 11. The CDR3 runs to 17 residues. CDR3 amino acids: CASSPRGRAGSTDTQYF. The CDR3 coding sequence is TGTGCCAGCAGCCCCCGAGGGAGGGCGGGGAGCACAGATACGCAGTATTTT.

V gene TRBV4-1 combines with J gene TRBJ2-7; D perhaps matches TRBD2 (6 bases). This CDR3 is 19 amino acids long. Between the trimmed V and J ends, which lost 0 bases and 4 bases, there was a span of 25 bases. CDR1 and CDR2 from the germline V gene are MGHRA and YSYEKL. This CDR3 reads CASSQDGPRSSGGSYEQYF. The CDR3 region has the DNA TGCGCCAGCAGCCAAGATGGCCCCAGATCATCCGGGGGTAGTTACGAGCAGTACTTC.

V gene TRBV6-5 combines with J gene TRBJ2-7; the D gene is possibly TRBD1 (5 bases). The V end was cut by 0 bases, the J end by 2 bases, with 11 bases between. Germline V gene sequence: CDR1 MNHEY, CDR2 SVGAGI. This CDR3 is 15 amino acids long. CDR3 residues: CASSYSDSATYEQYF. CDR3 bases: TGTGCCAGCAGTTACTCTGACAGCGCCACCTACGAGCAGTACTTC.